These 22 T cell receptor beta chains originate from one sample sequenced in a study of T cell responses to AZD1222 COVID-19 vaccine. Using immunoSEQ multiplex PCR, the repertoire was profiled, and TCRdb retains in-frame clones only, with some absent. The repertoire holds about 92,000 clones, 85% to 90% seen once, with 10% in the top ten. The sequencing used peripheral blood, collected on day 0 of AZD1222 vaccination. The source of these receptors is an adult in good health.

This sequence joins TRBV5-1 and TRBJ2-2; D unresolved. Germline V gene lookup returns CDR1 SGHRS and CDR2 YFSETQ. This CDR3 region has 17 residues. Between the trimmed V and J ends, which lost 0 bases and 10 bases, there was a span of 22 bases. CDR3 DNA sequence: TGCGCCAGCAGCTTGGGGCGCCGTCCCCAGCGACCAGAGGAGCTGTTTTTT. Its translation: CASSLGRRPQRPEELFF.

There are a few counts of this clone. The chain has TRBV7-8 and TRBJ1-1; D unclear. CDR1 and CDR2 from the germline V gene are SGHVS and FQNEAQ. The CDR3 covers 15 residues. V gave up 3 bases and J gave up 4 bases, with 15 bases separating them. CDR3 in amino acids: CASSLNRDRSTEAFF. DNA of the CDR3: TGTGCCAGCAGCTTGAACCGGGATAGGAGCACTGAAGCTTTCTTT.

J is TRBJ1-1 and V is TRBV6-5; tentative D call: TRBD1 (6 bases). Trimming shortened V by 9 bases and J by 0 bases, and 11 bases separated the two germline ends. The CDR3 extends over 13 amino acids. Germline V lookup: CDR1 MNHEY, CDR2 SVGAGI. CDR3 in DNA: TGTGCCAGTAGGACAGACCTGAACACTGAAGCTTTCTTT. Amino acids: CASRTDLNTEAFF.

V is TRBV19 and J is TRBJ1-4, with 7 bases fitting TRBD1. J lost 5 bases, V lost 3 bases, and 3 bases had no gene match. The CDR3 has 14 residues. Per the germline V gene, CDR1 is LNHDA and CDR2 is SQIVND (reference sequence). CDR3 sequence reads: CASSIQGVNEKLFF. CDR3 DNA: TGTGCCAGTAGTATTCAGGGGGTAAATGAAAAACTGTTTTTT.

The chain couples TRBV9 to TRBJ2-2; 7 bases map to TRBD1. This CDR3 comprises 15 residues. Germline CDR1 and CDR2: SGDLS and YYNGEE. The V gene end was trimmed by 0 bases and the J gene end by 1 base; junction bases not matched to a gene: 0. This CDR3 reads CASSVGTGNTGELFF. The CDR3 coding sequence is TGTGCCAGCAGCGTAGGGACAGGGAACACCGGGGAGCTGTTTTTT.

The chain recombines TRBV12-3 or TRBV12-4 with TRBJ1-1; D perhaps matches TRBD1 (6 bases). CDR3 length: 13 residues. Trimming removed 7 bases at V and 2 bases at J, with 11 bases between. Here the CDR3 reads CASMDSLNTEAFF. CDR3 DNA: TGTGCCAGCATGGACAGTTTAAACACTGAAGCTTTCTTT.

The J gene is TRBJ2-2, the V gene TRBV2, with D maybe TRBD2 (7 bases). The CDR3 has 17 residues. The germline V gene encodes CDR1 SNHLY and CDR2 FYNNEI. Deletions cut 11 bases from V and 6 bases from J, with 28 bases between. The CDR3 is CAGHSHSRGATSGELFF. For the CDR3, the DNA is TGTGCCGGGCATTCCCATTCCCGGGGGGCCACTTCCGGGGAGCTGTTTTTT.

The CDR3 coding sequence is TGTGCCAGCAGCCCGCCGAGGGACACCGGGGAGCTGTTTTTT. It specifies CASSPPRDTGELFF. The chain employs TRBV5-6 and TRBJ2-2; tentative D call: TRBD2 (5 bases). The CDR3 runs to 14 residues. V lost 4 bases, J lost 3 bases, and 10 bases lay in between. Germline V lookup: CDR1 SGHDT, CDR2 YYEEEE.

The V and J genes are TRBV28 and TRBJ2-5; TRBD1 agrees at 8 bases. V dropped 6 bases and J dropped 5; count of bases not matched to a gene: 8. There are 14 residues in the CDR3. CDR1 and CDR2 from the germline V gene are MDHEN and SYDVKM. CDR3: CASSLRQGLETQYF. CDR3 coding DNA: TGTGCCAGCAGCCTTCGACAGGGGCTGGAGACCCAGTACTTC.

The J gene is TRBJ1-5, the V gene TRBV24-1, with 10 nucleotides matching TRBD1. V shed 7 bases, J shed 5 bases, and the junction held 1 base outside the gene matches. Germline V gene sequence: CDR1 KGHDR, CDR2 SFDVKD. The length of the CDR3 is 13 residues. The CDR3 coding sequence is TGTGCCACCAGAGGGACAGGGGATCAGCCCCAGCATTTT. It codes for CATRGTGDQPQHF.

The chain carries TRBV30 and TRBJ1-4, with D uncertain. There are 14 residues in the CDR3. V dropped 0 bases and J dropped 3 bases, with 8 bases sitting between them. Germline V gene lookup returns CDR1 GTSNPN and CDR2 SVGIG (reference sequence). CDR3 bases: TGTGCCTGGAGTGTAGGAGGACCTAATGAAAAACTGTTTTTT. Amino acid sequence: CAWSVGGPNEKLFF.

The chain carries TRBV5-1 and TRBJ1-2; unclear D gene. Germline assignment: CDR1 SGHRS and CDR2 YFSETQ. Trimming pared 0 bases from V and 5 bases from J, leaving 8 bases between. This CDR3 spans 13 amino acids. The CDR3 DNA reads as TGCGCCAGCAGCTTGGGGACGGCTTATGGCTACACCTTC. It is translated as CASSLGTAYGYTF.

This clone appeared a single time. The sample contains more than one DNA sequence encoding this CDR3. In DNA form, the CDR3 reads TGCGCCAGCAGCCTGGGACAGGGGGCCACTGAAGCTTTCTTT. This translates into CASSLGQGATEAFF. The V gene is TRBV5-1, the J gene TRBJ1-1; 12 nucleotides line up with TRBD1. The CDR3 extends over 14 amino acids. V lost 4 bases to trimming and J lost 4 bases; unmatched junction nucleotides: 2. Germline loops: CDR1 SGHRS, CDR2 YFSETQ.

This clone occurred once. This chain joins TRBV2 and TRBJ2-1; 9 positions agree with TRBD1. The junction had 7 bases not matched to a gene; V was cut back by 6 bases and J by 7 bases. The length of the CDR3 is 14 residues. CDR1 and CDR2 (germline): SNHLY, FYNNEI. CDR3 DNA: TGTGCCAGCAGCGGATCGGGGACAGGGAATGAGCAGTTCTTC. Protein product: CASSGSGTGNEQFF.

The CDR3 region has the DNA TGTGCCAGCAGCCAAGGAGGCATGAACACTGAAGCTTTCTTT. Its translation is CASSQGGMNTEAFF. V gene TRBV3-1 (or the pseudogene TRBV3-2) combines with J gene TRBJ1-1; the D is unclear. The CDR3 spans 14 residues. Trimming shortened V by 1 base and J by 0 bases, and 6 bases separated the two germline ends. Germline CDR1 LGHDT, CDR2 YNNKEL (reference sequence).

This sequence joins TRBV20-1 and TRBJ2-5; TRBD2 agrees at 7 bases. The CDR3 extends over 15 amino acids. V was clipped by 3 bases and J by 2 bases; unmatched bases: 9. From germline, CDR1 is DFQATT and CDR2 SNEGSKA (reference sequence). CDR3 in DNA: TGCAGTGCTAGTATGGTCCAGGGAGGGCAAGAGACCCAGTACTTC. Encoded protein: CSASMVQGGQETQYF.

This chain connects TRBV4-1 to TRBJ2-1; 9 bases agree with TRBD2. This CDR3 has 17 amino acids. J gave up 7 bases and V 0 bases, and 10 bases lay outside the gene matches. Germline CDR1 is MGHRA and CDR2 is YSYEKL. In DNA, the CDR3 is TGCGCCAGCAGCCAAGATCGAGGCGGGGGGGCCATAAATGAGCAGTTCTTC. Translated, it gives CASSQDRGGGAINEQFF.

The CDR3: CASSAGPGTGTEQYF. As DNA, the CDR3 is TGTGCCAGCAGCGCGGGCCCCGGGACAGGGACCGAGCAGTACTTC. The genes are TRBV9 and TRBJ2-7; 9 nucleotides match TRBD1. V gave up 3 bases and J gave up 6 bases; unmatched junction bases: 10. The germline CDR1 and CDR2 sequences are SGDLS and YYNGEE. There are 15 residues in the CDR3.

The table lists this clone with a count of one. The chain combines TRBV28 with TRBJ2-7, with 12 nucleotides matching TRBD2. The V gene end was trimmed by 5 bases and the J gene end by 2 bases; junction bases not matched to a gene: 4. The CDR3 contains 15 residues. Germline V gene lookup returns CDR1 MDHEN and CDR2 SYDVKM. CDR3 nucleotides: TGTGCCAGCAGTCACCGACTAGCGGGAGCCTACGAGCAGTACTTC. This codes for CASSHRLAGAYEQYF.

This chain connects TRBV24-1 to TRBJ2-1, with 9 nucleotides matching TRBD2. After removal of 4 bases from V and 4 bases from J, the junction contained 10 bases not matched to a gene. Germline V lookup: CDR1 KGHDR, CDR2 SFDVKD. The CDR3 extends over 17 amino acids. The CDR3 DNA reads TGTGCCACCAGTGAAGTAGGGCGGGAGGGCAATTACAATGAGCAGTTCTTC. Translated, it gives CATSEVGREGNYNEQFF.

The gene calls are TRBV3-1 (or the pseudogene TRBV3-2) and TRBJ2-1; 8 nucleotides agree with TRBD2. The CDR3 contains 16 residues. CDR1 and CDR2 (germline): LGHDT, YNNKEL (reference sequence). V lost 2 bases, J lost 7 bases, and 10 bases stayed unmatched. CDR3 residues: CASSQIPAGEPNEQFF. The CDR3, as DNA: TGTGCCAGCAGCCAAATCCCAGCGGGAGAGCCTAATGAGCAGTTCTTC.

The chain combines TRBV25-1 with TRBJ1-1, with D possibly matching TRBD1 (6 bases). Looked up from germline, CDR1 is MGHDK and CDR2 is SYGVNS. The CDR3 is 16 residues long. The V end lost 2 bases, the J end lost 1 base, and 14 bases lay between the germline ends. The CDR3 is CASSETLRGPNTEAFF. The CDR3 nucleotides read TGTGCCAGCAGTGAAACCCTCAGGGGCCCGAACACTGAAGCTTTCTTT.